This passage covers 32 T cell receptor beta chains from one sample sequenced in a study of monozygotic twins with inflammatory bowel disease. After re-calling the 5' RACE reads, TCRdb lists one entry per CDR3 protein, DNA absent. This sample contains 300,000 to 350,000 distinct CDR3 sequences. The sequencing input was blood. The receptor source for this set is a human donor with ulcerative colitis or Crohn's disease, or a healthy co-twin of an affected twin (not recorded which).

The CDR3 spells CAWTEDSSVRKLFF. The chain is built from TRBV30 and TRBJ1-4. The CDR3 is 14 amino acids. Per germline, CDR1 GTSNPN and CDR2 SVGIG (reference sequence).

The chain employs TRBV5-1 and TRBJ2-1; TCRdb outputs TRBD2, but without DNA this stays unchecked. The CDR3 is 15 amino acids. Looked up from germline, CDR1 is SGHRS and CDR2 is YFSETQ. This chain's CDR3 is CASSLDPGGPGEQFF.

This chain uses TRBV7-2 with TRBJ1-1; the D gene TCRdb calls, TRBD1, cannot be checked with no DNA. CDR1 and CDR2 from the germline V gene are SGHTA and FQGNSA. CDR3 size: 14 residues. The CDR3 protein is CASSNSVPGGGAFF.

CDR3 protein: CASSPHRGDNQPQHF. The chain carries TRBV12-3 or TRBV12-4 and TRBJ1-5; there is no DNA to check the TCRdb D call of TRBD1. There are 15 residues in the CDR3.

The chain joins TRBV6-5 to TRBJ1-2; TCRdb's assignment of TRBD1 cannot be checked, as there is no DNA. CDR1 is MNHEY and CDR2 is SVGAGI in the germline V gene. The CDR3 has 13 amino acids. This CDR3 reads CASSPWGPYGYTF.

The rearrangement joins TRBV24-1 to TRBJ2-5; the TCRdb D gene call, TRBD2, has no DNA to confirm it. Per the germline V gene, CDR1 is KGHDR and CDR2 is SFDVKD. The CDR3 is 15 residues long. CDR3 loop: CATSDLFGQRETQYF.

The chain couples TRBV5-5 to TRBJ1-5; checking the TCRdb D call of TRBD1 is not possible without DNA. Germline V gene data show CDR1 as SGHKS and CDR2 as YYEKEE (reference sequence). This CDR3 comprises 15 residues. This CDR3 is CASSLLQGAGQPQHF.

The rearrangement joins TRBV12-3 or TRBV12-4 to TRBJ1-4. The CDR3 contains 14 residues. The CDR3 reads CASKLRASDEKLFF.

The chain links TRBV7-9 to TRBJ2-7; no DNA is available, so the TRBD1 call from TCRdb remains unchecked. Germline V gene data show CDR1 as SEHNR and CDR2 as FQNEAQ (reference sequence). The CDR3 runs to 16 residues. CDR3 region: CASSGGPGTSSYEQYF.

The chain has TRBV12-3 or TRBV12-4 and TRBJ2-3; the TRBD2 assignment by TCRdb is unverifiable without DNA. CDR3 length equals 14 residues. This chain's CDR3 is CASSWTSGRDTQYF.

The rearrangement uses TRBV20-1 and TRBJ2-7; TCRdb picks TRBD2, but there is no DNA to check that call. This CDR3 contains 15 residues. From germline, CDR1 is DFQATT and CDR2 SNEGSKA (reference sequence). This CDR3 reads CSARDKEGSSYEQYF.

The chain employs TRBV10-3 and TRBJ1-5. The CDR3 extends over 15 amino acids. Germline values: CDR1 ENHRY, CDR2 SYGVKD. The CDR3 loop reads CAISESNSLNQPQHF.

V and J are TRBV28 and TRBJ2-7; as DNA is missing, the TRBD1 call by TCRdb cannot be tested. The germline CDR1 and CDR2 sequences are MDHEN and SYDVKM. The CDR3 consists of 12 residues. CDR3 residues: CASRERPGEQYF.

The gene calls are TRBV5-1 and TRBJ2-5; TCRdb selects TRBD2, and the lack of DNA leaves this call unchecked. CDR3 length: 16 residues. Looked up from germline, CDR1 is SGHRS and CDR2 is YFSETQ. CDR3 loop: CASSLNTQGGQETQYF. The whole variable domain, filled in from reference TRBV5-1 and TRBJ2-5, reads KAGVTQTPRYLIKTRGQQVTLSCSPISGHRSVSWYQQTPGQGLQFLFEYFSETQRNKGNFPGRFSGRQFSNSRSEMNVSTLELGDSALYLCASSLNTQGGQETQYFGPGTRLLVL.

J is TRBJ2-3 and V is TRBV20-1; TCRdb reports TRBD2, a call that lacks DNA to check it against. There are 17 residues in the CDR3. Per germline, CDR1 DFQATT and CDR2 SNEGSKA (reference sequence). CDR3 in amino acids: CSARAPGLAGGTDTQYF.

The chain is built from TRBV5-6 and TRBJ2-3. This CDR3 is built from 15 residues. From germline, CDR1 is SGHDT and CDR2 YYEEEE. Here the CDR3 reads CASSLPGLLTDTQYF.

The chain joins TRBV5-1 to TRBJ1-2. Germline-derived CDR1 and CDR2 are SGHRS and YFSETQ. The CDR3 runs 14 residues. The CDR3 here is CASSLLTPDYGYTF.

The V call is TRBV20-1, the J call TRBJ2-7; the D call of TRBD2 rests on TCRdb alone, since no DNA is present to check it. CDR1 and CDR2 (germline): DFQATT, SNEGSKA (reference sequence). CDR3 size: 15 residues. CDR3 in amino acids: CSAYNLREGRYEQYF.

V gene TRBV7-6 combines with J gene TRBJ2-1. The CDR3 extends over 11 amino acids. Germline CDR1 and CDR2: SGHVS and FNYEAQ. This CDR3 reads CASSSDREQFF.

This chain connects TRBV7-9 to TRBJ1-2; TCRdb's assignment of TRBD1 cannot be checked, as there is no DNA. The CDR3 runs to 14 residues. Per the germline V gene, CDR1 is SEHNR and CDR2 is FQNEAQ (reference sequence). The CDR3 reads CASSLSGGHYGYTF.

The genes are TRBV3-1 and TRBJ2-3; there is no DNA to check the TCRdb D call of TRBD2. Germline-derived CDR1 and CDR2 are LGHDT and YNNKEL (reference sequence). The CDR3 is 18 amino acids. CDR3 loop: CASSQVAGSSFSTDTQYF.

The chain combines TRBV27 with TRBJ2-7; the D gene TCRdb calls, TRBD1, cannot be checked with no DNA. In germline, CDR1 is MNHEY, CDR2 SMNVEV (reference sequence). There are 15 residues in the CDR3. Here the CDR3 reads CASSLVVGPGDEQYF.

The chain recombines TRBV20-1 with TRBJ1-2. In germline, CDR1 is DFQATT, CDR2 SNEGSKA (reference sequence). The CDR3 is 13 residues long. This chain's CDR3 is CSLDSSLNYGYTF.

The V call is TRBV10-2, the J call TRBJ1-2. Germline-derived CDR1 and CDR2 are WSHSY and SAAADI. This CDR3 contains 13 residues. This chain's CDR3 is CASSAGGANGYTF.

V gene TRBV5-4 combines with J gene TRBJ2-5; TCRdb reports TRBD2, a call that lacks DNA to check it against. Germline assignment: CDR1 SGHNT and CDR2 YYREEE (reference sequence). The CDR3 loop spans 15 amino acids. The CDR3 loop reads CASSLRTSGRETQYF.

The V gene is TRBV28, the J gene TRBJ1-5; checking the TCRdb D call of TRBD1 is not possible without DNA. There are 16 residues in the CDR3. Germline-derived CDR1 and CDR2 are MDHEN and SYDVKM. CDR3 protein: CASSSPRGGSNQPQHF. Supplemented by reference TRBV28 and TRBJ1-5, the full variable domain reads DVKVTQSSRYLVKRTGEKVFLECVQDMDHENMFWYRQDPGLGLRLIYFSYDVKMKEKGDIPEGYSVSREKKERFSLILESASTNQTSMYLCASSSPRGGSNQPQHFGDGTRLSIL.

This sequence joins TRBV19 and TRBJ2-7. Per the germline V gene, CDR1 is LNHDA and CDR2 is SQIVND (reference sequence). The length of the CDR3 is 13 residues. The CDR3 region is CASSIDGAYEQYF. The whole variable domain, filled in from reference TRBV19 and TRBJ2-7, reads DGGITQSPKYLFRKEGQNVTLSCEQNLNHDAMYWYRQDPGQGLRLIYYSQIVNDFQKGDIAEGYSVSREKKESFPLTVTSAQKNPTAFYLCASSIDGAYEQYFGPGTRLTVT.

This chain connects TRBV12-3 or TRBV12-4 to TRBJ1-1; the D call of TRBD1 rests on TCRdb alone, since no DNA is present to check it. This CDR3 has 14 residues. The CDR3 is CASSPQGALTEAFF.

This chain joins TRBV20-1 and TRBJ2-2; TCRdb calls TRBD2, which cannot be checked without DNA. The CDR3 loop spans 19 amino acids. Germline V CDR1 and CDR2: DFQATT, SNEGSKA (reference sequence). The CDR3 region is CSARMTGKLAGASSRELFF.

CDR3: CASAGGGAYNEQFF. The chain links TRBV19 to TRBJ2-1; absent DNA, TCRdb's TRBD2 call cannot be checked. This CDR3 has 14 amino acids. Germline V gives CDR1 LNHDA, CDR2 SQIVND (reference sequence). The whole variable domain, filled in from reference TRBV19 and TRBJ2-1, reads DGGITQSPKYLFRKEGQNVTLSCEQNLNHDAMYWYRQDPGQGLRLIYYSQIVNDFQKGDIAEGYSVSREKKESFPLTVTSAQKNPTAFYLCASAGGGAYNEQFFGPGTRLTVL.

The genes are TRBV9 and TRBJ1-6; without DNA, the TCRdb call of TRBD1 cannot be checked. CDR3 length: 15 amino acids. Per the germline V gene, CDR1 is SGDLS and CDR2 is YYNGEE. The CDR3 here is CASSRGTTLNSPLHF.

V and J are TRBV7-2 and TRBJ2-2; TCRdb calls TRBD1, which cannot be checked without DNA. The CDR3 is 17 amino acids. CDR1 is SGHTA, CDR2 FQGNSA, per germline. The CDR3 reads CASSLTFGTLNTGELFF.